This TCR beta chain was identified in a study of regulatory T cells in long-lasting Graves disease. The time point here: persistent/refractory GD, antithyroid drugs over 5 years with positive TRAb. Isolated PBMC RNA provided the starting material for the TCR library. Peripheral blood, around 9.7 milliliters per patient, was collected in EDTA tubes. This CDR3 region has 15 residues. The germline V gene encodes CDR1 MDHEN and CDR2 SYDVKM. The V segment lost 6 bases and the J segment 0 bases; nucleotides outside the gene matches: 7. This clonotype was counted at least ten times. Sequencing libraries for TCR beta were prepared with iRepertoire HTBI primers and Arm-PCR of CDR3 regions. MiXCR, run by TCRdb on the multiplex PCR reads, gives a single entry per CDR3 protein. Among about 430,000 distinct CDR3 sequences listed, under 25% were seen once.

Sequences were derived from peripheral blood mononuclear cells (PBMCs), sampled when the disease was refractory, from a patient treated with antithyroid drugs. The chain is built from TRBV28 and TRBJ2-7, with 8 bases aligning to TRBD2. The source of this sequence is a female donor with Graves disease. The CDR3 sequence: CASRSSGSASYEQYF. The DNA of the CDR3 is TGTGCCAGCAGATCCAGCGGGAGCGCCTCCTACGAGCAGTACTTC.